This TCR beta chain is from a study of long-term antiretroviral therapy in people with HIV. About the study: The 2015 immediate-ART recommendation came about a decade after the earliest samples. Study outcomes and limitations: All blood samples came from the years 2004 to 2017, possibly under older ART regimens. Regardless of time point, clones expanded before ART dominated the repertoire.

Cryopreserved PBMC, at about 0.85-11 million per sample, were present before DNA extraction. Researchers report immunoSEQ v3.0 was run at survey level. Clones were read by immunoSEQ multiplex PCR, and TCRdb kept only the in-frame ones, dropping some. Among fewer than 30,000 clones listed, about nine tenths were seen once. V shed 1 base, J shed 10 bases, and the junction held 7 bases outside the gene matches. Germline V gives CDR1 LNHNV, CDR2 YYDKDF (reference sequence). The CDR3 sequence is 15 residues long. Regarding this clone: Its antigen is currently unknown.

The sequence derives from a man in his fifties or sixties with HIV. The gene calls are TRBV15 and TRBJ1-6; 7 bases align to TRBD1. This specimen consisted of unsorted PBMCs, obtained 1.8 years before starting antiretroviral therapy. CDR3 protein: CATSRAGTGDSPLHF. CDR3 in DNA: TGTGCCACCAGCAGAGCCGGAACAGGGGACTCACCCCTCCACTTT.